These 21 T cell receptor beta chains came from one sample sequenced in a study of cytomegalovirus exposure and HLA in healthy donors. PCR used 60 Vbeta primers and 13 Jbeta primers. Clones were read by immunoSEQ multiplex PCR, and TCRdb kept only the in-frame ones, dropping some. Its clone listing holds under 70,000 clones. Sequencing input: PBMCs. The receptors shown here come from a woman in her twenties or thirties in good health and CMV-seropositive.

This chain joins TRBV12-2 and TRBJ1-1. TRBV12-2 constitutes a pseudogene. This CDR3 has 17 amino acids. CDR3 region: CASRLRPVEGLNTEAFF. As DNA, the CDR3 is TGTGCAAGTCGCTTGAGACCCGTGGAGGGCCTGAACACTGAAGCTTTCTTT.

This rearrangement joins TRBV14 to TRBJ2-5, with D uncertain. This CDR3 has 12 amino acids. V lost 1 base and J 5 bases, leaving 5 bases between the germline ends. CDR1 is SGHDN and CDR2 is FVKESK in the germline V gene. The CDR3 reads CASSQGAETQYF. The CDR3, as DNA: TGTGCCAGCAGCCAAGGTGCGGAGACCCAGTACTTC.

Regarding this clone: The identical CDR3 is also encoded by other nucleotide sequences in the sample. The chain joins TRBV30 to TRBJ2-3; 9 bases line up with TRBD2. Losses at the gene ends were 0 bases for V and 6 bases for J; bases not matched to a gene: 4. Germline CDR1 reads GTSNPN; CDR2 reads SVGIG (reference sequence). CDR3 length equals 14 residues. The CDR3 DNA reads as TGTGCCTGGAGTGTAGGCGGGGGGGCTGATACGCAGTATTTT. It codes for CAWSVGGGADTQYF. Drawing the rest from reference TRBV30 and TRBJ2-3, the complete variable domain is SQTIHQWPATLVQPVGSPLSLECTVEGTSNPNLYWYRQAAGRGLQLLFYSVGIGQISSEVPQNLSASRPQDRQFILSSKKLLLSDSGFYLCAWSVGGGADTQYFGPGTRLTVL.

This chain links TRBV14 with TRBJ2-5; the D is unclear. The CDR3 length is 14 residues. Germline V gene lookup returns CDR1 SGHDN and CDR2 FVKESK. V was clipped by 1 base and J by 0 bases, with 6 bases between them. CDR3 residues: CASSQAVYQETQYF. CDR3 coding DNA: TGTGCCAGCAGCCAAGCAGTATACCAAGAGACCCAGTACTTC.

This chain uses TRBV30 with TRBJ1-2; D is undetermined. CDR3 length equals 14 residues. The germline V gene has CDR1 GTSNPN and CDR2 SVGIG (reference sequence). V gave up 2 bases and J gave up 8 bases, with 18 bases separating them. The CDR3, as DNA: TGTGCCTGGAGTAAAAGGAGGGTTGGTATAGGCTACACCTTC. This gives the protein CAWSKRRVGIGYTF.

The chain uses TRBV20-1 and TRBJ2-3, with D unclear. V lost 5 bases and J 4 bases, leaving 7 bases between the germline ends. Per germline, CDR1 DFQATT and CDR2 SNEGSKA (reference sequence). This CDR3 region has 11 residues. CDR3 region: CSAGEPDTQYF. The CDR3 DNA follows: TGCAGTGCTGGTGAGCCAGATACGCAGTATTTT.

The chain is built from TRBV4-2 and TRBJ2-7, with 15 bases lining up with TRBD2. The CDR3 loop spans 21 amino acids. Germline CDR1 LGHNA, CDR2 YNFKEQ. Trimming removed 0 bases from V and 4 bases from J; junction bases left unmatched: 16. The CDR3 reads CASSQDRVPGLAGGEIYEQYF. CDR3 nucleotide sequence: TGTGCCAGCAGCCAAGATCGAGTCCCGGGACTAGCGGGAGGCGAAATTTACGAGCAGTACTTC.

The V gene is TRBV28, the J gene TRBJ2-2, with 12 bases aligning to TRBD2. V trimming: 4 bases; J trimming: 0 bases; junction bases outside the gene matches: 6. The CDR3 sequence is 18 residues long. Per the germline V gene, CDR1 is MDHEN and CDR2 is SYDVKM. The CDR3 bases are TGTGCCAGCAGTTCCGGGACTAGCGGGCTGACGAACACCGGGGAGCTGTTTTTT. Protein product: CASSSGTSGLTNTGELFF.

This chain links TRBV4-1 with TRBJ2-7; tentative D call: TRBD1 (5 bases). Trimming pared 2 bases from V and 3 bases from J, leaving 11 bases between. The CDR3 extends over 14 amino acids. CDR1 is MGHRA and CDR2 is YSYEKL in the germline V gene. The CDR3 region is CASSQPTQGYEQYF. The CDR3 nucleotides are TGCGCCAGCAGCCAACCTACTCAGGGCTACGAGCAGTACTTC.

The rearrangement links TRBV18 to TRBJ1-2; D gene unclear. The germline gives CDR1 KGHSH, CDR2 LQKENI. V shed 2 bases and J shed 7 bases, with 11 bases lying between them. This CDR3 spans 13 amino acids. CDR3 residues: CASSPRGECGYTF. The CDR3, as DNA: TGTGCCAGCTCACCAAGAGGAGAATGTGGCTACACCTTC.

Comment on this clone: At one boundary the junction diverges from the germline segment, which might be a read error. This CDR3 is CASRPDTEAFF. CDR3 coding DNA: TGTGCCTCCCGACCGGACACGGAAGCTTTCTTT. The chain employs TRBV6-6 and TRBJ1-1; D may be TRBD1 (5 bases). CDR1 is MNHNY, CDR2 SVGAGI, per germline (reference sequence). The CDR3 runs 11 residues.

V is TRBV11-3 and J is TRBJ2-1; TRBD2 matches 12 bases. Per germline, CDR1 SGHNT and CDR2 YENEEA. The V and J ends lost 5 bases and 2 bases, in that order; junction bases with no gene match: 1. This CDR3 region has 15 residues. In DNA, the CDR3 is TGTGCCAGCAGCCCTAGCGGGAGGGCCTACAATGAGCAGTTCTTC. Encoded protein: CASSPSGRAYNEQFF.

The chain is built from TRBV5-5 and TRBJ1-6, with D possibly TRBD1 on 5 matching bases. Germline loops: CDR1 SGHKS, CDR2 YYEKEE (reference sequence). The CDR3 runs 14 residues. The germline V and J ends were trimmed by 1 base and 10 bases, with 12 bases remaining between them. The CDR3 loop reads CASSLIGVESPLHF. In DNA, the CDR3 is TGTGCCAGCAGCTTGATAGGGGTCGAGTCACCCCTCCACTTT. The whole variable domain, filled in from reference TRBV5-5 and TRBJ1-6, reads DAGVTQSPTHLIKTRGQQVTLRCSPISGHKSVSWYQQVLGQGPQFIFQYYEKEERGRGNFPDRFSARQFPNYSSELNVNALLLGDSALYLCASSLIGVESPLHFGNGTRLTVT.

This chain joins TRBV5-6 and TRBJ2-7; the D gene is possibly TRBD1 (5 bases). This CDR3 is built from 13 residues. Germline CDR1 SGHDT, CDR2 YYEEEE. Trimming removed 7 bases at V and 3 bases at J, with 14 bases between. This CDR3 reads CASGRTGHYEQYF. In DNA, the CDR3 is TGTGCCAGCGGCCGAACAGGACACTACGAGCAGTACTTC. Full variable domain (outside the CDR3, taken from reference TRBV5-6 and TRBJ2-7): DAGVTQSPTHLIKTRGQQVTLRCSPKSGHDTVSWYQQALGQGPQFIFQYYEEEERQRGNFPDRFSGHQFPNYSSELNVNALLLGDSALYLCASGRTGHYEQYFGPGTRLTVT.

The genes are TRBV6-5 and TRBJ1-5, with D unclear. CDR3 length equals 14 residues. Germline V gene sequence: CDR1 MNHEY, CDR2 SVGAGI. V was trimmed by 4 bases and J by 1 base, leaving 8 bases between them. CDR3: CASSSALSNQPQHF. The CDR3 DNA reads TGTGCCAGCAGTTCCGCCCTAAGCAATCAGCCCCAGCATTTT.

The V and J genes are TRBV5-6 and TRBJ2-3; 8 bases agree with TRBD2. CDR3 size: 16 residues. CDR1 and CDR2 from the germline V gene are SGHDT and YYEEEE. Germline trimming cut 4 bases from V and 0 bases from J; bases unmatched to any gene: 7. CDR3 residues: CASSPQAGVSTDTQYF. CDR3 bases: TGTGCCAGCAGCCCCCAAGCGGGAGTAAGCACAGATACGCAGTATTTT. Filled out from reference TRBV5-6 and TRBJ2-3, the complete variable domain reads DAGVTQSPTHLIKTRGQQVTLRCSPKSGHDTVSWYQQALGQGPQFIFQYYEEEERQRGNFPDRFSGHQFPNYSSELNVNALLLGDSALYLCASSPQAGVSTDTQYFGPGTRLTVL.

This rearrangement joins TRBV27 to TRBJ2-7; 11 positions agree with TRBD2. In germline, CDR1 is MNHEY, CDR2 SMNVEV (reference sequence). The junction had 7 bases not matched to a gene; V was cut back by 5 bases and J by 4 bases. The length of the CDR3 is 15 residues. The CDR3 nucleotides are TGTGCCAGCAGTACGGGGGGACTAGCGGTGTACGAGCAGTACTTC. This gives the protein CASSTGGLAVYEQYF.

The V and J genes are TRBV6-1 and TRBJ2-3; no definite D call. The CDR3 spans 14 residues. Germline assignment: CDR1 MNHNS and CDR2 SASEGT. Trimming cost V 7 bases and J 2 bases, with 13 bases left between them. The CDR3 nucleotides are TGTGCCAGCAACCAGCAGCGATCCACAGATACGCAGTATTTT. Amino acids: CASNQQRSTDTQYF.

The chain has TRBV4-1 and TRBJ2-1, with 7 bases fitting TRBD2. Germline V gene sequence: CDR1 MGHRA, CDR2 YSYEKL. J lost 2 bases, V lost 1 base, and 8 bases had no gene match. This CDR3 has 17 amino acids. DNA for the CDR3: TGCGCCAGCAGCCAAGGGCCGACTAGCCCACCCTACAATGAGCAGTTCTTC. This translates into CASSQGPTSPPYNEQFF.

The chain has TRBV27 and TRBJ2-7, with 7 nucleotides matching TRBD1. CDR1 and CDR2 from the germline V gene are MNHEY and SMNVEV (reference sequence). CDR3 size: 13 residues. V dropped 6 bases and J dropped 2; count of bases not matched to a gene: 4. Here the CDR3 reads CASSRQGAYEQYF. The CDR3 DNA reads TGTGCCAGCAGCCGACAGGGCGCCTACGAGCAGTACTTC.

The V gene is TRBV30, the J gene TRBJ2-2, with a tentative D call TRBD2 (7 bases). The CDR3 length is 14 residues. The germline V and J ends were trimmed by 5 bases and 1 base, with 11 bases remaining between them. Germline V gives CDR1 GTSNPN, CDR2 SVGIG (reference sequence). CDR3 nucleotides: TGTGCCTGGGGGCGGGGGCAGAACACCGGGGAGCTGTTTTTT. Translation: CAWGRGQNTGELFF.